The clone carrying this T cell receptor beta chain was seen ten or more times. Antigen: not known. V shed 3 bases and J shed 0 bases, with 8 bases lying between them. This CDR3 contains 14 residues. TCRdb analysed the 5' RACE reads with MiXCR anew, one entry per CDR3 protein. The repertoire holds about 300,000 distinct CDR3 sequences, around 20% seen once, with 3.5% in the top ten. This sample is drawn from a study of CD8 T cells in ankylosing spondylitis. Whole-study results and caveats: Significant enrichment of disease-linked clones was reportedly seen in matched ankylosing spondylitis synovial fluid.

The sample consisted of blood, either unsorted or a sorted T cell fraction (not recorded which). This clonotype was sampled from a female donor with ankylosing spondylitis or in good health (not recorded which). The rearrangement joins TRBV12-3 or TRBV12-4 to TRBJ2-5; D unclear. The CDR3 is CASSFGFNQETQYF. CDR3 sequence (DNA): TGTGCCAGCAGTTTCGGTTTCAACCAAGAGACCCAGTACTTC.